The text below deals with one T cell receptor beta chain. Its binding antigen is unknown. Base qualities are not recorded, but no much larger clone differs from it by a single base. The CDR3 holds 14 amino acids from the cysteine to the phenylalanine. This entry keeps only the CDR3 DNA: 42 bases, framed from base 1. Sequences LGHDT (CDR1) and YNNKEL (CDR2) are obtained from the germline V gene (reference sequence). V gives up 4 bases and J gives up 6 bases, and the segment between their germline ends measures 12 bases. Reading the label with the study, this specimen's time point is: baseline before first vaccination. The vaccinee samples were drawn from two UK trials, COV001 and COV002, one of which was a single-blind randomized controlled phase 2/3 trial testing AZD1222 (ChAdOx1 nCoV-19) in healthy adults. For TCRbeta chain sequencing, PBMC samples were collected from trial participants at day 0 and at day 28 after the second dose.

The CDR3 regions of human TCRbeta chains were subjected to immunosequencing. As for the original processing: TCRs in the repertoires were compared against a reference library of SARS-CoV-2-specific TCRs that had been generated with the MIRA antigen-specificity platform. Breadth meant the fraction of unique TCRs that were SARS-CoV-2-associated, whereas depth meant the fraction of total T cells that were SARS-CoV-2-associated. Using the MIRA data, every spike-specific TCR was mapped to the spike region that the TCR reacted to and assigned to either a CD4 or a CD8 class. Log10-transformed breadth and depth values were compared by one-way ANOVA with Sidak's multiple comparisons tests. The table was pulled from immuneACCESS by TCRdb, which kept in-frame rearrangements only. Such tables lose some clones; where checked, under half of the loss comes from unresolved V genes, and the rest has no known cause. V and J calls and clone size are as listed in that table; D and trimming were resolved from the DNA. In all, the sample holds around 66,000 clones, and approximately 84% of those were seen once. The ten largest clones add up to approximately 15% of the sample.

This entry is derived from a study of T cell responses to AZD1222 COVID-19 vaccine (dated by TCRdb to about 2021). Concerning the study at large: AZD1222 recipients with second doses at about 4 weeks or about 12 weeks were pooled, because spike-specific TCR depth and breadth did not differ between schedules. A total of 233 trial participants underwent TCR sequencing, of whom about 210 received two doses of AZD1222 and some 26 received two doses of the MenACWY control vaccine. Trial participants were enrolled by age into subgroups of 18-55, 56-69 and 70-plus years, and around 150, 28 and 57 TCR-sequenced participants, respectively, were included in these subgroups. The research as a whole found: Because no day 14 peak-response samples were available, repertoires were characterized only after the peak T cell response. Participants were mostly white British and included more females than males, and it was suggested by the authors that clonal diversity may have been underestimated. Nearly half of unique spike-specific TCRs reportedly recognized epitopes outside regions mutated in the B.1.351 and B.1.1.7 variants. After two AZD1222 doses, both the breadth and the depth of spike-specific TCRs were significantly higher than at day 0 and than in MenACWY recipients. The vaccine-associated CD4 TCRs covered the entire spike protein, and the dominant responses fell in regions 160-218 and 743-854. In the small 56-69-year group, the increase in depth fell short of significance, most likely because of low power. Conclusions about previously exposed vaccinees were limited because only six AZD1222 recipients were SARS-CoV-2 seropositive at baseline.

The V gene is TRBV3-1 (or the pseudogene TRBV3-2) and the J gene is TRBJ2-2; the D gene is possibly TRBD2, with 6 bases matching. The source material was peripheral blood, sampled on day 0 of AZD1222 vaccination. This receptor was identified in an adult in good health. The nucleotide sequence is given as TGTGCCAGCAGCCCGGTAAGGAGGGCCGGGGAGCTGTTTTTT. It specifies CASSPVRRAGELFF.